This T cell receptor (beta chain) was retrieved from a study of technical replicates of blood from a handful of donors. The CDR3 runs to 13 residues. The germline V gene has CDR1 MNHEY and CDR2 SVGAGI. The V gene lost 4 bases and the J gene lost 6 bases, with 10 bases spanning the gap. Here immunoSEQ multiplex PCR was the method, and the copy in TCRdb shows in-frame clones only, minus some. The repertoire holds some 80,000 clones, with 97% as singletons. The sequenced sample consisted of T cells isolated from PBMCs. The J gene is TRBJ2-1, the V gene TRBV6-5, with a tentative D call TRBD2 (6 bases). This receptor was obtained from a human donor in good health. CDR3: CASSFFSGNEQFF. CDR3 coding DNA: TGTGCCAGCAGTTTTTTTAGCGGCAATGAGCAGTTCTTC.